The next 13 T cell receptor beta chains were all read from a single sample in a study of blood T cell repertoires in COVID-19. Libraries were prepared by immunoSEQ multiplex PCR; TCRdb keeps only in-frame clonotypes and omits some of them. Altogether 40,000 to 65,000 clones are present, roughly 79% being singletons, with the ten largest covering more than 12%. What was sequenced was peripheral blood. The source of these receptors is a human donor with active or convalescent COVID-19. The donor label of this sample is uncertain.

This sequence joins TRBV2 and TRBJ2-7; D gene ambiguous. The germline CDR1 and CDR2 sequences are SNHLY and FYNNEI. The CDR3 covers 14 residues. V gave up 4 bases and J gave up 5 bases, with 15 bases separating them. For the CDR3, the DNA is TGTGCCAGCAGTGGGCCCGGGTTTGCGGACGAGCAGTACTTC. This gives the protein CASSGPGFADEQYF.

V usage is TRBV28 and J usage is TRBJ1-2, with D tentatively TRBD1 (5 bases). The CDR3 length is 13 residues. Germline CDR1 MDHEN, CDR2 SYDVKM. V lost 5 bases and J lost 2, with 9 bases in between. The CDR3 DNA follows: TGTGCCAGCAGTCCAGGGTTCAACTATGGCTACACCTTC. This gives the protein CASSPGFNYGYTF.

This rearrangement joins TRBV30 to TRBJ2-1, with TRBD2 matching 11 bases. The CDR3 spans 17 residues. After removal of 0 bases from V and 6 bases from J, the junction contained 10 bases not matched to a gene. Germline assignment: CDR1 GTSNPN and CDR2 SVGIG (reference sequence). CDR3 DNA sequence: TGTGCCTGGAGTGTAATGGGTAGCGGGAGGGAAATCAATGAGCAGTTCTTC. Protein sequence: CAWSVMGSGREINEQFF.

The table lists this clone with a count of one. The chain combines TRBV13 with TRBJ2-7, with 7 bases lining up with TRBD2. Germline CDR1 reads PRHDT; CDR2 reads FYEKMQ (reference sequence). The CDR3 contains 14 residues. Trimming took 5 bases from V and 1 from J; bases not matched to a gene: 5. In DNA form, the CDR3 reads TGTGCCAGCAGCATATCTAGCGGTTCCTACGAGCAGTACTTC. It is translated as CASSISSGSYEQYF.

The chain has TRBV12-3 or TRBV12-4 and TRBJ2-5, with 7 bases that match TRBD1. The CDR3 spans 12 residues. The ends lost 2 bases at V and 7 bases at J; junction bases unmatched: 1. The CDR3 region has the DNA TGTGCCAGCAGTTTAAACAGGGGGACCCAGTACTTC. It yields the protein CASSLNRGTQYF.

The chain is built from TRBV5-1 and TRBJ1-2; maybe TRBD1 (6 bases). CDR1 SGHRS and CDR2 YFSETQ come from the germline V gene. The CDR3 contains 13 residues. V lost 4 bases to trimming and J lost 6 bases, with 13 bases between them. Here the CDR3 reads CASSIQGGDGYTF. CDR3 coding DNA: TGCGCCAGCAGCATACAGGGAGGGGATGGCTACACCTTC.

The sample holds a few counts of this clone. This same CDR3 is encoded by further DNA sequences in the sample. The chain joins TRBV24-1 to TRBJ2-1; D perhaps matches TRBD1 (6 bases). The CDR3 length is 13 residues. V was trimmed by 9 bases and J by 2 bases, leaving 10 bases between them. Looked up from germline, CDR1 is KGHDR and CDR2 is SFDVKD. In DNA form, the CDR3 reads TGTGCCACCGGGCAGGGGACCTACAATGAGCAGTTCTTC. Protein product: CATGQGTYNEQFF.

V and J are TRBV2 and TRBJ1-5, with TRBD1 matching over 11 bases. The CDR3 contains 14 residues. In germline, CDR1 is SNHLY, CDR2 FYNNEI. After removal of 10 bases from V and 4 bases from J, the junction contained 6 bases not matched to a gene. The CDR3 sequence is CATSRDRGNQPQHF. CDR3 coding DNA: TGTGCCACGTCCCGGGACAGGGGGAATCAGCCCCAGCATTTT.

The rearrangement joins TRBV9 to TRBJ2-7, with 7 bases lining up with TRBD1. The trim removed 4 bases at V and 6 bases at J, leaving 7 bases unmatched. The CDR3 length is 13 residues. Looked up from germline, CDR1 is SGDLS and CDR2 is YYNGEE. CDR3 amino acids: CASSIDRVSEQYF. The DNA for the CDR3 is TGTGCCAGCAGCATCGACAGGGTGAGCGAGCAGTACTTC.

The chain combines TRBV19 with TRBJ2-3; 16 bases line up with TRBD2. This CDR3 contains 20 residues. J lost 4 bases, V lost 11 bases, and 21 bases had no gene match. CDR1 and CDR2 (germline): LNHDA, SQIVND (reference sequence). CDR3 sequence: CACRAISPGLAGGLADTQYF. CDR3 nucleotide sequence: TGTGCCTGTCGGGCTATATCACCGGGACTAGCGGGAGGGCTCGCAGATACGCAGTATTTT.

The J gene is TRBJ1-2, the V gene TRBV5-4; a weak D match, TRBD1 (5 bases). This CDR3 has 14 residues. Germline lookup yields CDR1 SGHNT and CDR2 YYREEE (reference sequence). Trimming cost V 4 bases and J 0 bases, with 10 bases left between them. This CDR3 reads CASSKDRANYGYTF. In DNA form, the CDR3 reads TGTGCCAGCAGCAAAGACAGAGCTAACTATGGCTACACCTTC.

V gene TRBV6-1 combines with J gene TRBJ1-5; no firm D call. Germline V gene lookup returns CDR1 MNHNS and CDR2 SASEGT. The V and J ends lost 4 bases and 2 bases respectively, with 15 bases between them. The CDR3 loop spans 16 amino acids. CDR3 residues: CASSAREGMGNQPQHF. CDR3 DNA sequence: TGTGCCAGCAGTGCGAGGGAGGGAATGGGCAATCAGCCCCAGCATTTT.

The gene calls are TRBV11-3 and TRBJ2-1; 14 bases are a match to TRBD2. The V and J ends lost 2 bases and 10 bases, in that order; junction bases with no gene match: 13. The CDR3 sequence is 18 residues long. Germline CDR1 reads SGHNT; CDR2 reads YENEEA. The CDR3, as DNA: TGTGCCAGCAGCTTAAAAACCCCGGGACTAGCGGGAGAAGAAGAGCAGTTCTTC. Translation gives CASSLKTPGLAGEEEQFF.